These 8 T cell receptor beta chains originate from one sample sequenced in a study of blood T cell repertoires in COVID-19. Method: immunoSEQ multiplex PCR; TCRdb's copy keeps in-frame clones and lacks some. The table shows roughly 250,000 clones, with roughly 83% occurring only once. The material sequenced was peripheral blood. The receptors shown here come from a woman aged 80 or older with acute or convalescent COVID-19.

The chain carries TRBV18 and TRBJ1-5, with D unclear. CDR3 length: 14 amino acids. Trimming took off 5 bases at V and 2 bases at J, with 10 bases between the two ends. Per germline, CDR1 KGHSH and CDR2 LQKENI. The DNA of the CDR3 is TGTGCCAGCTCATCCCTCGGGGGCAATCAGCCCCAGCATTTT. Protein: CASSSLGGNQPQHF.

The chain joins TRBV25-1 to TRBJ1-2, with TRBD1 identical over 10 bases. The CDR3 has 16 amino acids. CDR1 and CDR2 (germline): MGHDK, SYGVNS. V was clipped by 4 bases and J by 3 bases; unmatched bases: 8. Written as DNA, the CDR3 is TGTGCCAGCAGTGCCCGGGACAGGGGAATTGACTATGGCTACACCTTC. Translation gives CASSARDRGIDYGYTF.

J is TRBJ1-6 and V is TRBV12-3 or TRBV12-4, with 9 nucleotides matching TRBD1. With 8 bases clipped from V and 9 bases from J, the junction kept 2 bases outside the gene matches. There are 12 residues in the CDR3. The DNA of the CDR3 is TGTGCCAGCCGGGACAGGGTTTCACCCCTCCACTTT. Translating gives CASRDRVSPLHF.

In this sample, this clone turned up a few times. V gene TRBV7-2 combines with J gene TRBJ1-1; 8 bases are shared with TRBD1. Germline CDR1 and CDR2: SGHTA and FQGNSA. After removal of 5 bases from V and 4 bases from J, the junction contained 9 bases not matched to a gene. The CDR3 runs to 15 residues. DNA for the CDR3: TGTGCCAGCAGCCCGGAGGGGACAGGAGGCACTGAAGCTTTCTTT. Encoded protein: CASSPEGTGGTEAFF.

This sequence joins TRBV6-5 and TRBJ1-1; tentatively, D is TRBD1 (6 bases). This CDR3 contains 15 residues. Germline V CDR1 and CDR2: MNHEY, SVGAGI. With 2 bases removed from V and 4 bases from J, the gap between germline ends came to 14 bases. CDR3 amino acids: CASSYARQASTEAFF. In nucleotides, the CDR3 is TGTGCCAGCAGTTACGCCCGACAGGCGAGCACTGAAGCTTTCTTT.

This clone showed up just once. The chain recombines TRBV5-8 with TRBJ1-4; a possible D gene is TRBD1 (6 bases). The CDR3 is 15 amino acids. V was trimmed by 1 base and J by 1 base, leaving 8 bases between them. From germline, CDR1 is SGHTS and CDR2 YDEGEE. CDR3 region: CASSLRGGTNEKLFF. The CDR3, as DNA: TGTGCCAGCAGCTTGAGGGGGGGAACTAATGAAAAACTGTTTTTT.

This sequence joins TRBV12-5 and TRBJ2-6; D is possibly TRBD1 (6 bases). The CDR3 is 17 residues long. The V end lost 5 bases, the J end lost 0 bases, and 14 bases lay between the germline ends. Germline CDR1 reads LGHNT; CDR2 reads FRNRAP. CDR3 residues: CASGPGVLDSGANVLTF. As DNA, the CDR3 is TGTGCTAGTGGTCCAGGGGTCCTTGACTCTGGGGCCAACGTCCTGACTTTC.

This chain connects TRBV2 to TRBJ2-1; no clear D. V lost 5 bases and J 4 bases, leaving 3 bases between the germline ends. Looked up from germline, CDR1 is SNHLY and CDR2 is FYNNEI. The CDR3 has 11 residues. The CDR3 DNA follows: TGTGCCAGCAGTTCTTACAATGAGCAGTTCTTC. Protein product: CASSSYNEQFF. Full variable domain (outside the CDR3, taken from reference TRBV2 and TRBJ2-1): EPEVTQTPSHQVTQMGQEVILRCVPISNHLYFYWYRQILGQKVEFLVSFYNNEISEKSEIFDDQFSVERPDGSNFTLKIRSTKLEDSAMYFCASSSYNEQFFGPGTRLTVL.